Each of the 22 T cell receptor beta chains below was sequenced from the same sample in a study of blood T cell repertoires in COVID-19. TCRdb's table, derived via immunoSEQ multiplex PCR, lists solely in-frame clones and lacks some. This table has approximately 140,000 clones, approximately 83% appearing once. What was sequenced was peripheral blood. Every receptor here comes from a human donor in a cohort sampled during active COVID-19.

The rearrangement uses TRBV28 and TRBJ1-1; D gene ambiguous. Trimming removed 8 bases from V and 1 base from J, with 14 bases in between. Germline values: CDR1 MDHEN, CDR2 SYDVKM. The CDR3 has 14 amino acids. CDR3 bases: TGTGCCAGCTTACGCTACAGATGGAACACTGAAGCTTTCTTT. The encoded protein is CASLRYRWNTEAFF.

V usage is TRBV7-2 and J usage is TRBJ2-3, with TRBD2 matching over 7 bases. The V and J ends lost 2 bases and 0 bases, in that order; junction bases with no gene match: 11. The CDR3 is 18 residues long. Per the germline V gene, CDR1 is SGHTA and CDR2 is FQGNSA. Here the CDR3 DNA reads TGTGCCAGCAGCTTAAGGAGGGGCGGCGGGAGAAGCACAGATACGCAGTATTTT. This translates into CASSLRRGGGRSTDTQYF.

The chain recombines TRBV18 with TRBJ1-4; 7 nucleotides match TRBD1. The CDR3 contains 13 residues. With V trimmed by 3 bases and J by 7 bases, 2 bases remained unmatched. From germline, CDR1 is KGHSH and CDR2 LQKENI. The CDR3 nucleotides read TGTGCCAGCTCACCGGGACAGACTGAAAAACTGTTTTTT. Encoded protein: CASSPGQTEKLFF.

The CDR3 spells CASSPGGGKTPLHF. CDR3 bases: TGTGCCAGCTCACCTGGGGGAGGTAAAACACCCCTCCACTTT. The J gene is TRBJ1-6, the V gene TRBV18; D possibly corresponds to TRBD1 (5 bases). CDR3 length equals 14 residues. Trimming stripped 3 bases from V and 11 bases from J, with 14 bases between. In germline, CDR1 is KGHSH, CDR2 LQKENI.

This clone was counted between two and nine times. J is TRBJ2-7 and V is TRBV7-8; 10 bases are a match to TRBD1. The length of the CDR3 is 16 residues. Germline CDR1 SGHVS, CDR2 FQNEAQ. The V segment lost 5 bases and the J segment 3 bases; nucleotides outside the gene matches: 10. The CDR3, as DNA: TGTGCCAGCAGCACCATTAGTGGACAGGGGGTCTACGAGCAGTACTTC. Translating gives CASSTISGQGVYEQYF.

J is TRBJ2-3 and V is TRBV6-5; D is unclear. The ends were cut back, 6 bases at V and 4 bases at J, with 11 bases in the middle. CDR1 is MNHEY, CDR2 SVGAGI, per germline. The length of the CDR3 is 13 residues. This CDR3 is CASRRASPDTQYF. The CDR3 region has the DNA TGTGCCAGCAGACGAGCGTCGCCAGATACGCAGTATTTT.

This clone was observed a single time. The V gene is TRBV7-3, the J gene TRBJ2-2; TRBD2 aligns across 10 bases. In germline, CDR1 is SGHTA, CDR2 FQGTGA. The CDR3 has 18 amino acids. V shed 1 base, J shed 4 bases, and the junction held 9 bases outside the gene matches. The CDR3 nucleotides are TGTGCCAGCAGCTTAAATCGAGCGGGAGGGCCAGGCACCGGGGAGCTGTTTTTT. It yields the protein CASSLNRAGGPGTGELFF.

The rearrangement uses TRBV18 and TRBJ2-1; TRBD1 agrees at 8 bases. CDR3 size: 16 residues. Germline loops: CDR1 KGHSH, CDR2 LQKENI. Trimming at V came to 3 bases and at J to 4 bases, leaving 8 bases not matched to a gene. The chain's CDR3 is CASSPLQGVGYNEQFF. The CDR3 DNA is TGTGCCAGCTCACCTTTACAGGGGGTGGGGTACAATGAGCAGTTCTTC.

CDR3 residues: CASSPYRFNEKLFF. CDR3 coding DNA: TGTGCCAGCAGCCCCTACAGATTTAATGAAAAACTGTTTTTT. The chain has TRBV3-1 (or the pseudogene TRBV3-2) and TRBJ1-4, with D uncertain. The CDR3 sequence is 14 residues long. Looked up from germline, CDR1 is LGHDT and CDR2 is YNNKEL (reference sequence). The germline V and J ends were trimmed by 4 bases and 4 bases, with 10 bases remaining between them.

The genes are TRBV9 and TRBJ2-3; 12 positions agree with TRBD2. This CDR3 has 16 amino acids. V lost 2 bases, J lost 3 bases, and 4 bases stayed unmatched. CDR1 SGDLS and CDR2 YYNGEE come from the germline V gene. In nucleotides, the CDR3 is TGTGCCAGCAGCGTTCTAGCGGGAGGGCCAACAGATACGCAGTATTTT. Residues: CASSVLAGGPTDTQYF.

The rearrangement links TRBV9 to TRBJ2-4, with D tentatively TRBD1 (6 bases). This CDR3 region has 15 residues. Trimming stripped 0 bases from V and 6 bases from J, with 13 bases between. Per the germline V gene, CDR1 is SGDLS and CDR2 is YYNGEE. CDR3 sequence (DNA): TGTGCCAGCAGCGTAGGGTGGGGGCTGGCAAACATTCAGTACTTC. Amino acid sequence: CASSVGWGLANIQYF.

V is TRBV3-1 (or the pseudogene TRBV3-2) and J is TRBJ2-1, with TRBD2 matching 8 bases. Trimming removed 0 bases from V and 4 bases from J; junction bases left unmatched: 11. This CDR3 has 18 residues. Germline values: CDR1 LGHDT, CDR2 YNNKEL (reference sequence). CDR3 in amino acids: CASSQDTLLAGPYNEQFF. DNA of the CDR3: TGTGCCAGCAGCCAAGATACGCTGCTAGCGGGCCCTTACAATGAGCAGTTCTTC.

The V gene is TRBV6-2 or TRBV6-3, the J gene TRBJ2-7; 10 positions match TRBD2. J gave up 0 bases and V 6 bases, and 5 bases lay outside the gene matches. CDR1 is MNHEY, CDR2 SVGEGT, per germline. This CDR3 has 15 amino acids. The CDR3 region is CASSGAGGGSYEQYF. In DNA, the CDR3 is TGTGCCAGCAGCGGAGCGGGAGGGGGCTCCTACGAGCAGTACTTC.

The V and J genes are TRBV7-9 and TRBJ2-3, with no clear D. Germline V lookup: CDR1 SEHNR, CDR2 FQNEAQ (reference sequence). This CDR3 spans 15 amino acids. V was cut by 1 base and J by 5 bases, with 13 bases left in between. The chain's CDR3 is CASSLVLASGDTQYF. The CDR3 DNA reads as TGTGCCAGCAGCTTAGTCCTCGCTAGTGGAGATACGCAGTATTTT. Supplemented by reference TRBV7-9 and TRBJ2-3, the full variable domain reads DTGVSQNPRHKITKRGQNVTFRCDPISEHNRLYWYRQTLGQGPEFLTYFQNEAQLEKSRLLSDRFSAERPKGSFSTLEIQRTEQGDSAMYLCASSLVLASGDTQYFGPGTRLTVL.

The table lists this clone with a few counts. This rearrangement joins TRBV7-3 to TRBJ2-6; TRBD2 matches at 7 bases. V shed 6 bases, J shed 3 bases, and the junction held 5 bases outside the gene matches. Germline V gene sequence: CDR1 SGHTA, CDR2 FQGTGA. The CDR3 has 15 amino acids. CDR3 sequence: CASRGRAGGANVLTF. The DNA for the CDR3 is TGTGCCAGCAGGGGGAGGGCCGGTGGGGCCAACGTCCTGACTTTC.

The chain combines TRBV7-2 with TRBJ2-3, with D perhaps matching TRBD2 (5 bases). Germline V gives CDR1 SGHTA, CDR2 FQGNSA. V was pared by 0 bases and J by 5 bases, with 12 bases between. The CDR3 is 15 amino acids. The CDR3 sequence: CASSLAPGIGDTQYF. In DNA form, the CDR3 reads TGTGCCAGCAGCTTAGCGCCCGGGATAGGAGATACGCAGTATTTT.

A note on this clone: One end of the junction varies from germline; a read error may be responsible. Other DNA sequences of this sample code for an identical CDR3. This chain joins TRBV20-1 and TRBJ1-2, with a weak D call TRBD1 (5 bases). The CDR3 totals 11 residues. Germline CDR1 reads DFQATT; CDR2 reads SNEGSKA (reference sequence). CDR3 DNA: TGTAGTGCCCCCAACGGGGGGGGCTACACCTTC. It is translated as CSAPNGGGYTF.

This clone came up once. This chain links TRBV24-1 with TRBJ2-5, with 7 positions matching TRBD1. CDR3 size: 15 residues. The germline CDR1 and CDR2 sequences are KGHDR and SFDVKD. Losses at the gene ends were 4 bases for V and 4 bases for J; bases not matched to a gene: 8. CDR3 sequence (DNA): TGTGCCACCAGTGACGACGGGACAGTGGTAGAGACCCAGTACTTC. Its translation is CATSDDGTVVETQYF.

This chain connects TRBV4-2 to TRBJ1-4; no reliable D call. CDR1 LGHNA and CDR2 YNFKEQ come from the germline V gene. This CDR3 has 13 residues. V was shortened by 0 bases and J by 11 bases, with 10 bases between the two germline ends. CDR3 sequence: CASSQDEVRKLFF. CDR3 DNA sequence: TGTGCCAGCAGCCAAGATGAGGTCCGGAAACTGTTTTTT.

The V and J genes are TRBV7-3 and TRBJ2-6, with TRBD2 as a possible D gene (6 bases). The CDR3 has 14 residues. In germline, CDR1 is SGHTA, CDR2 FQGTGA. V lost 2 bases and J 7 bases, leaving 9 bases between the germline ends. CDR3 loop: CASSLDGGANVLTF. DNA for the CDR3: TGTGCCAGCAGCTTAGACGGGGGAGCCAACGTCCTGACTTTC.

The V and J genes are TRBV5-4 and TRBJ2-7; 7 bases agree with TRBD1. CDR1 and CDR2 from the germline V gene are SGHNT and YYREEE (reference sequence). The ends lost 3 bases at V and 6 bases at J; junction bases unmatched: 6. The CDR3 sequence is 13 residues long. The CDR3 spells CASSSPSGGEQYF. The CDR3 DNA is TGTGCCAGCAGCTCCCCTTCAGGGGGCGAGCAGTACTTC.

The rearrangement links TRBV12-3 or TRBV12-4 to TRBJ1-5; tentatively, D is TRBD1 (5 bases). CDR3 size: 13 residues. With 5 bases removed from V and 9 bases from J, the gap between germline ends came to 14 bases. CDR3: CASSTGLLSPQHF. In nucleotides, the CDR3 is TGTGCCAGCAGTACAGGCCTTCTATCGCCCCAGCATTTT.